This is a list of T cell receptor beta chains from one sample in a study of PD-1 blockade in classical Hodgkin lymphoma. Profiled with immunoSEQ multiplex PCR; TCRdb holds only in-frame clones, not every one. The sample records roughly 41,000 clones, roughly 70% being singletons. Sequenced here: peripheral blood mononuclear cells (PBMCs), sampled at baseline. The receptors were sampled from a human donor with classical Hodgkin lymphoma. Both conserved end residues are part of each CDR3. D genes are given only for firm matches.

V,D,J,CDR3
TRBV19,TRBD1,.,CASRTGQGSSYEQYF
TRBV6-1,.,TRBJ1-5,CATTRGNQPQHF
TRBV5-8,.,TRBJ2-7,CASSLGPEYEQYF
TRBV27,.,TRBJ1-5,CASRAQGGERSNQPQHF
TRBV9,TRBD2,TRBJ2-2,CASSVGAGVGTGELFF
TRBV30,TRBD1,TRBJ2-1,CAWRGDRGSRFRYEQFF
TRBV30,.,TRBJ1-5,CAWSPLPAAFNSNQPQHF
TRBV7-2,TRBD2,TRBJ2-1,CASSRSSSGSVYEQFF
TRBV19,TRBD1,TRBJ2-7,CASSIRKGQGFHEQYF
TRBV19,TRBD1,TRBJ2-5,CASRMTGGQETQYF
TRBV19,TRBD1,TRBJ2-7,CASSIRDRYYEQYF
TRBV19,TRBD1,TRBJ1-2,CASSYDRVYGYTF
TRBV14,TRBD1,TRBJ2-3,CASSQSPGQGPDTQYF
TRBV27,TRBD1,TRBJ2-2,CASSLSPGGGAGELFF
TRBV5-3,.,TRBJ1-1,CASSLAGLEGTEAFF
TRBV29-1,TRBD1,TRBJ1-1,CSVGGGQGRSGEAFF
TRBV2,.,TRBJ2-2,CASSAGAQGELFF
TRBV5-4,.,TRBJ1-1,CASSTSGGNTEAFF
TRBV5-1,.,TRBJ2-7,CASSLDGAGEQYF
TRBV6-5,.,TRBJ1-1,CASRIGIGPSKAFF